This T cell receptor (beta chain) was documented in a study of cytomegalovirus exposure and HLA in healthy donors. Study conclusions and caveats: A cluster of highly shared sequence variants was likely a sequencing artifact. A later analysis by the authors found several of the most significant clusters apparently linked to common viral pathogens.

Primers included in the PCR were 60 Vbeta and 13 Jbeta primers. Profiling relied on immunoSEQ multiplex PCR, and the TCRdb table lists in-frame clones only, not all of them. The sample carries about 110,000 clones, around three quarters recorded once. CDR3 size: 15 residues. Trimming cost V 5 bases and J 6 bases, with 17 bases left between them. Germline CDR1 reads LNHDA; CDR2 reads SQIVND (reference sequence). On this clone: What it recognizes is unknown.

The source material was PBMCs. This receptor was taken from a woman aged 45-65 years in good health and CMV-seropositive. The chain combines TRBV19 with TRBJ1-5; D remains ambiguous. Here the CDR3 reads CASSYLTETRQPQHF. DNA of the CDR3: TGTGCCAGTAGTTACTTAACAGAGACCCGTCAGCCCCAGCATTTT. The variable domain in full, with the rest retrieved from reference TRBV19 and TRBJ1-5, is DGGITQSPKYLFRKEGQNVTLSCEQNLNHDAMYWYRQDPGQGLRLIYYSQIVNDFQKGDIAEGYSVSREKKESFPLTVTSAQKNPTAFYLCASSYLTETRQPQHFGDGTRLSIL.